The sequence of this T cell receptor (beta chain) was determined in a study of blood T cell repertoires in COVID-19. Per the germline V gene, CDR1 is WSHSY and CDR2 is SAAADI. The germline V and J ends were trimmed by 3 bases and 4 bases, with 8 bases remaining between them. The length of the CDR3 is 13 residues. Some clones are missing from TCRdb's copy, which holds only in-frame ones; the method was immunoSEQ multiplex PCR. The table has approximately 150,000 clones, around 81% seen once. This TCR came from a woman aged 40 to 49 who had recovered from COVID-19. The rearrangement links TRBV10-2 to TRBJ2-3; D gene unclear. Sequenced: PBMCs or T cells enriched from blood (not recorded which). CDR3 residues: CASSDARADTQYF. CDR3 DNA: TGCGCCAGCAGTGACGCTAGAGCAGATACGCAGTATTTT.